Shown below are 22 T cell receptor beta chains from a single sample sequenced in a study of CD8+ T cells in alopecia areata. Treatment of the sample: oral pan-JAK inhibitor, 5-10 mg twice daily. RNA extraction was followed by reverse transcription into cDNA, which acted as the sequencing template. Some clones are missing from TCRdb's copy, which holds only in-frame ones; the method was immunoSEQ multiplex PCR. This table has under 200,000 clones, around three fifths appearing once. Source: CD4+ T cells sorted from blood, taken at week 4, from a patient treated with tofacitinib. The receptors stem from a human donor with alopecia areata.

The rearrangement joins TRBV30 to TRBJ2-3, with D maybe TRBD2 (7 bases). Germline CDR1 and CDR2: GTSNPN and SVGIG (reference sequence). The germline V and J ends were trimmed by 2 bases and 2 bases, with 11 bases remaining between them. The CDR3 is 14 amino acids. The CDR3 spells CAWSIGGATDTQYF. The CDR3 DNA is TGTGCCTGGAGTATAGGGGGGGCCACAGATACGCAGTATTTT.

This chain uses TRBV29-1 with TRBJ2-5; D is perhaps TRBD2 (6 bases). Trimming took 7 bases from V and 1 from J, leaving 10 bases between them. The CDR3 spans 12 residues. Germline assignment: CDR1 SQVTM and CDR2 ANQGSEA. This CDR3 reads CSGGLLQETQYF. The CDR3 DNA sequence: TGCAGCGGGGGACTCCTCCAAGAGACCCAGTACTTC. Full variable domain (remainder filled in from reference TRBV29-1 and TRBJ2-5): SAVISQKPSRDICQRGTSLTIQCQVDSQVTMMFWYRQQPGQSLTLIATANQGSEATYESGFVIDKFPISRPNLTFSTLTVSNMSPEDSSIYLCSGGLLQETQYFGPGTRLLVL.

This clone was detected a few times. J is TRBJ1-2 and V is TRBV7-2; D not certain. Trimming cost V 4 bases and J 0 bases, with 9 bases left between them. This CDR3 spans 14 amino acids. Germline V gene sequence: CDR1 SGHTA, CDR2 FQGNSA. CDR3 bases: TGTGCCAGCAGCTCAACACCTTCTAACTATGGCTACACCTTC. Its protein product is CASSSTPSNYGYTF.

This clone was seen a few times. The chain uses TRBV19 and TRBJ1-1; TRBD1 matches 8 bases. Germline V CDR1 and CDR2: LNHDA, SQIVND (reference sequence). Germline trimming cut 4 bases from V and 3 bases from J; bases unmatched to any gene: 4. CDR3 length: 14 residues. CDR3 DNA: TGTGCCAGTAGTAAGACAGGGGAGGACACTGAAGCTTTCTTT. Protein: CASSKTGEDTEAFF.

CDR3 nucleotide sequence: TGTGCCAGCAGTGCCCAATCGAACACTGAAGCTTTCTTT. It specifies CASSAQSNTEAFF. The genes are TRBV6-1 and TRBJ1-1; unclear D gene. Germline CDR1 reads MNHNS; CDR2 reads SASEGT. Trimming pared 4 bases from V and 1 base from J, leaving 7 bases between. This CDR3 is 13 amino acids long.

The CDR3 DNA follows: TGCAGCGTTGAAGATAGAGGCGCAAGTACCGGGGAGCTGTTTTTT. Its translation is CSVEDRGASTGELFF. This chain uses TRBV29-1 with TRBJ2-2; unclear D gene. The CDR3 spans 15 residues. V gave up 0 bases and J gave up 5 bases, with 13 bases separating them. Germline CDR1 is SQVTM and CDR2 is ANQGSEA.

Written as DNA, the CDR3 is TGTGCCAGCAGCGTAGCTCCGACAGCAAGCTCCTACGAGCAGTACTTC. It yields the protein CASSVAPTASSYEQYF. V usage is TRBV9 and J usage is TRBJ2-7; D perhaps matches TRBD1 (5 bases). Trimming left V 0 bases short and J 0 bases short, with 13 bases between. There are 16 residues in the CDR3. Germline V gene data show CDR1 as SGDLS and CDR2 as YYNGEE.

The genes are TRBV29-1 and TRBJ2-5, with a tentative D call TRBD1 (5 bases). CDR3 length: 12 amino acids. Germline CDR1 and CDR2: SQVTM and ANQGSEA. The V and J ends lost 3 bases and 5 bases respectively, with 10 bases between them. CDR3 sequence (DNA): TGCAGCGTTGACAGGGCTTCGGAGACCCAGTACTTC. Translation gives CSVDRASETQYF.

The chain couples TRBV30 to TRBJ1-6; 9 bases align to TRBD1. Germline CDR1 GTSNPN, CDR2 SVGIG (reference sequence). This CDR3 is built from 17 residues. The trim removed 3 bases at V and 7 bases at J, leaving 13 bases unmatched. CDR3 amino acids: CAWSLSLGQGINSPLHF. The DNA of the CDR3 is TGTGCCTGGAGCTTGTCCCTCGGACAGGGGATAAATTCACCCCTCCACTTT.

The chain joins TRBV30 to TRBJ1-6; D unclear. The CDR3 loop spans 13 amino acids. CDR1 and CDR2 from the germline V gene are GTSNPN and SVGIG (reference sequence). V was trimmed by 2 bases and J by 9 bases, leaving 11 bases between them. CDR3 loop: CAWSSAVGSPLHF. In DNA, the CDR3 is TGTGCCTGGAGTTCCGCCGTTGGTTCACCCCTCCACTTT.

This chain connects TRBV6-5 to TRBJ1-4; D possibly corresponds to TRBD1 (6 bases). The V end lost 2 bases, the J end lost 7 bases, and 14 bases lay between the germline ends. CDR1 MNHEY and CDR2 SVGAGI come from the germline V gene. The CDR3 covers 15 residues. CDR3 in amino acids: CASSYGGRLSEKLFF. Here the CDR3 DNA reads TGTGCCAGCAGTTACGGGGGGCGGCTTTCTGAAAAACTGTTTTTT.

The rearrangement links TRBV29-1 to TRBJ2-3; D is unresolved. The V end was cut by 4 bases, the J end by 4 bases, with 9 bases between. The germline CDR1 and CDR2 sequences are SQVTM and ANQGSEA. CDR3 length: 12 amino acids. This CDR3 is CSVGGWADTQYF. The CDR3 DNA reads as TGCAGCGTTGGGGGTTGGGCAGATACGCAGTATTTT.

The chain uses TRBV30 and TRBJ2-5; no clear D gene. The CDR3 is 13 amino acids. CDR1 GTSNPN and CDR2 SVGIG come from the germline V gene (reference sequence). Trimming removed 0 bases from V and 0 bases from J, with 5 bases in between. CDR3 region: CAWSVRHQETQYF. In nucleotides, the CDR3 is TGTGCCTGGAGTGTACGGCACCAAGAGACCCAGTACTTC.

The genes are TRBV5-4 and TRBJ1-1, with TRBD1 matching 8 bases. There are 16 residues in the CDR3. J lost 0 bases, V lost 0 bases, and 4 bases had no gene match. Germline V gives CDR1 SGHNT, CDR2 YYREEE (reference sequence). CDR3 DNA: TGTGCCAGCAGCTTGGCGACGACAGGGGTGAACACTGAAGCTTTCTTT. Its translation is CASSLATTGVNTEAFF. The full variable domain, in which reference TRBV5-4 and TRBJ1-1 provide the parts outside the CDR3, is ETGVTQSPTHLIKTRGQQVTLRCSSQSGHNTVSWYQQALGQGPQFIFQYYREEENGRGNFPPRFSGLQFPNYSSELNVNALELDDSALYLCASSLATTGVNTEAFFGQGTRLTVV.

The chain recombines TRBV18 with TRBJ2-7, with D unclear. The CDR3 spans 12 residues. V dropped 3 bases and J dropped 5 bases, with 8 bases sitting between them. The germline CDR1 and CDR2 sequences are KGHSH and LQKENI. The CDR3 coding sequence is TGTGCCAGCTCACCTGTGGACCACGAGCAGTACTTC. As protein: CASSPVDHEQYF.

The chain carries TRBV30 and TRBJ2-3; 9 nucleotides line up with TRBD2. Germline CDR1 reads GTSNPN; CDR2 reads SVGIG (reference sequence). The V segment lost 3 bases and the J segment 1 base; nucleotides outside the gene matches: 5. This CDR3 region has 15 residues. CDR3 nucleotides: TGTGCCTGGAGCGGAAGCGGGGGGCGCACAGATACGCAGTATTTT. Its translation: CAWSGSGGRTDTQYF.

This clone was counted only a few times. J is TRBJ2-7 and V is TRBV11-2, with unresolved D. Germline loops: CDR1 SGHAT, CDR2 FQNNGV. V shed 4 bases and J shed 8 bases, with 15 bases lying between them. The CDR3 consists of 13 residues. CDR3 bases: TGTGCCAGCAGCTCGAGAGATGTCAACAAGCAGTACTTC. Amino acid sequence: CASSSRDVNKQYF.

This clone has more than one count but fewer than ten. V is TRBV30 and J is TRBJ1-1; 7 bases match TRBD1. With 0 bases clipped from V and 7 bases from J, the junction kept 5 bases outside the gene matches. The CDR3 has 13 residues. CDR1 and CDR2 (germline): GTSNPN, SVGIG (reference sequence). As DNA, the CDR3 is TGTGCCTGGAGTGTACCAGGGGGGGGTGAAGCTTTCTTT. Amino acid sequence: CAWSVPGGGEAFF.

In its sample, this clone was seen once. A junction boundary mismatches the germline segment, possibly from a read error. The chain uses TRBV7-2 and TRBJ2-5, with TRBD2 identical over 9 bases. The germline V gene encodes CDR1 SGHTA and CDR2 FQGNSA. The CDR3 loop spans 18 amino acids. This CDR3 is CASCFQHGSGGYQETQYF. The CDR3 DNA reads TGTGCCAGCTGCTTCCAGCACGGTAGCGGGGGATACCAAGAGACCCAGTACTTC. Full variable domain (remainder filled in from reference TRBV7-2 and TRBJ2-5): GAGVSQSPSNKVTEKGKDVELRCDPISGHTALYWYRQSLGQGLEFLIYFQGNSAPDKSGLPSDRFSAERTGGSVSTLTIQRTQQEDSAVYLCASCFQHGSGGYQETQYFGPGTRLLVL.

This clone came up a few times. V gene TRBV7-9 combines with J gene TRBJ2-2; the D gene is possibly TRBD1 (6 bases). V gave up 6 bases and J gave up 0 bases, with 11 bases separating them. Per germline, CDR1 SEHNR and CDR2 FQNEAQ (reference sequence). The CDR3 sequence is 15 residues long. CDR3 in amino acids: CASSMDRPNTGELFF. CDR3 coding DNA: TGTGCCAGCAGTATGGACAGACCGAACACCGGGGAGCTGTTTTTT. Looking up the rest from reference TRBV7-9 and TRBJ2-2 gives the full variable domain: DTGVSQNPRHKITKRGQNVTFRCDPISEHNRLYWYRQTLGQGPEFLTYFQNEAQLEKSRLLSDRFSAERPKGSFSTLEIQRTEQGDSAMYLCASSMDRPNTGELFFGEGSRLTVL.

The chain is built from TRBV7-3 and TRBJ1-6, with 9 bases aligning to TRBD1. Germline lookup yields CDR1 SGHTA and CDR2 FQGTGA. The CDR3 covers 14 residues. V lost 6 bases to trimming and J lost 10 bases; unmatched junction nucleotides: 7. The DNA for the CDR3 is TGTGCCAGCAGGAGGGACAGGGCGGGGTCACCCCTCCACTTT. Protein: CASRRDRAGSPLHF.

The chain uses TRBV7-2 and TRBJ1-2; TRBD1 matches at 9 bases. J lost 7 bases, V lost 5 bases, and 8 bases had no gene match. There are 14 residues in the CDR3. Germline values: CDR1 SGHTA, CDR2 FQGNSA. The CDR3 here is CASSAPRDRAGYTF. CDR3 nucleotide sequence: TGTGCCAGCAGCGCACCCCGGGACAGGGCTGGCTACACCTTC.